This T cell receptor beta chain was identified in a study of brain T cells in children with intractable seizures. The CDR3 runs to 14 residues. Germline CDR1 is SGHTA and CDR2 is FQGTGA. Trimming took off 2 bases at V and 8 bases at J, with 12 bases between the two ends. Time point described: blood from clinic visit 5 months post-surgery; TSC patient then seizure free. Repertoires were generated with immunoSEQ multiplex PCR, while TCRdb's copy carries only in-frame clones and drops some. The sample yields about 340,000 clones, nearly 95% seen once. V and J are TRBV7-3 and TRBJ2-2; D is undetermined. The specimen was peripheral blood, collected less than 6 months after surgery. The receptor was isolated from a boy under two years old with tuberous sclerosis and intractable seizures. This CDR3 is CASSLGLSEGELFF. The CDR3 region has the DNA TGTGCCAGCAGCTTAGGTCTAAGTGAGGGGGAGCTGTTTTTT.